This TCR beta chain was sequenced in a study of OX40 agonist ivuxolimab in advanced cancers. CDR3 length: 14 residues. Germline V gene data show CDR1 as MDHEN and CDR2 as SYDVKM. J was trimmed by 6 bases and V by 5 bases; bases with no gene match: 9. Study results and caveats: Relative to CD4+, CD8+ T cells held more expanded clones on average. Antigen specificity remained undetermined for the expanded peripheral T cells.

As regards this clone: What it binds is not known.

Repertoires were generated with immunoSEQ multiplex PCR, while TCRdb's copy carries only in-frame clones and drops some. This sample yields approximately 49,000 clones, of which around 80% are seen a single time; roughly 25% belongs to the top ten. The sample in question was CD4+ or CD8+ T cells sorted from blood, obtained in a trial of the OX40 agonist ivuxolimab. This TCR derives from an adult with an advanced solid tumor such as melanoma, head and neck, liver or kidney cancer. J is TRBJ1-2 and V is TRBV28; 7 nucleotides align to TRBD1. CDR3 sequence (DNA): TGTGCCAGCAGTCTTAGGACAGGACTCGATGGCTACACCTTC. Protein product: CASSLRTGLDGYTF.